This record concerns one T cell receptor beta chain sequence. Germline CDR1 is MGHRA and CDR2 is YSYEKL. Trimming cost V 0 bases and J 1 base, with 9 bases left between them. The CDR3 spans 15 residues. The entry originates in a study of long-term antiretroviral therapy in people with HIV. Survey level was the resolution at which the v3.0 immunoSEQ assay ran. Using immunoSEQ multiplex PCR, the repertoire was profiled, and TCRdb retains in-frame clones only, with some absent. This table has 25,000 to 35,000 clones, roughly 90% appearing once. This clonotype was sampled from a young woman with HIV. The chain combines TRBV4-1 with TRBJ2-5; maybe TRBD2 (6 bases). Specimen: unsorted PBMCs, collected 1.8 years after starting antiretroviral therapy. CDR3 in amino acids: CASSQENSGQETQYF. The DNA for the CDR3 is TGCGCCAGCAGCCAAGAAAATAGCGGCCAAGAGACCCAGTACTTC.